This TCR beta chain is from a study of T cell responses to AZD1222 COVID-19 vaccine. The assay was immunoSEQ multiplex PCR, and TCRdb's table has in-frame clones only and misses some. This table holds a few hundred thousand clones, 85% to 95% found once. This CDR3 contains 15 residues. CDR1 and CDR2 from the germline V gene are MNHEY and SMNVEV (reference sequence). Deletions cut 6 bases from V and 0 bases from J, with 11 bases between. This clone was observed a handful of times. This clonotype was obtained from an adult in good health. The chain is built from TRBV27 and TRBJ1-4; D is unresolved. The sequencing used peripheral blood, collected on day 0 of AZD1222 vaccination. The CDR3 bases are TGTGCCAGCAGCCCACTCAAGGCAACTAATGAAAAACTGTTTTTT. It encodes CASSPLKATNEKLFF.